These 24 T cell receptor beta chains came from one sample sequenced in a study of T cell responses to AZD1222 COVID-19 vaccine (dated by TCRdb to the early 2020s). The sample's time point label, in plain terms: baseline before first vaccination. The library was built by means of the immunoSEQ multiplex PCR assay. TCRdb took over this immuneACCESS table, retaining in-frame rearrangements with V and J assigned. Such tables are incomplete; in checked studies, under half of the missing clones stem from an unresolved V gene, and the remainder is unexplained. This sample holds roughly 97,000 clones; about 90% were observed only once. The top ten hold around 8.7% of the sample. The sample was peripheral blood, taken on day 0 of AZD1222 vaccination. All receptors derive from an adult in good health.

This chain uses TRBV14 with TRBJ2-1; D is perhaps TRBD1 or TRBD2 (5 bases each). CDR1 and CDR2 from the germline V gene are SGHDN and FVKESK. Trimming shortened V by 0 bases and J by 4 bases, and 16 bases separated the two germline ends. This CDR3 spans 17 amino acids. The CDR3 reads CASSQDLGVSRYNEQFF. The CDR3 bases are TGTGCCAGCAGCCAAGATTTGGGGGTGTCACGATACAATGAGCAGTTCTTC.

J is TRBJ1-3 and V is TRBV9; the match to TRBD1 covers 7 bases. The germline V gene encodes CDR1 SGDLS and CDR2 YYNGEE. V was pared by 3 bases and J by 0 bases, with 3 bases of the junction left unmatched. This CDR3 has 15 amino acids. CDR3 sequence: CASSEGDSSGNTIYF. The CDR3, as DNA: TGTGCCAGCAGCGAGGGGGACAGCTCTGGAAACACCATATATTTT.

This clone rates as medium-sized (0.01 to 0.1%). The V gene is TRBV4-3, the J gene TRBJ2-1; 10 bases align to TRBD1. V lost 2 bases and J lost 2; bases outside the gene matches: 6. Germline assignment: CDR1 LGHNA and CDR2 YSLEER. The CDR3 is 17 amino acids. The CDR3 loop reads CASSQTTGTGAYNEQFF. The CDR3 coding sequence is TGCGCCAGCAGCCAAACAACCGGGACAGGGGCCTACAATGAGCAGTTCTTC.

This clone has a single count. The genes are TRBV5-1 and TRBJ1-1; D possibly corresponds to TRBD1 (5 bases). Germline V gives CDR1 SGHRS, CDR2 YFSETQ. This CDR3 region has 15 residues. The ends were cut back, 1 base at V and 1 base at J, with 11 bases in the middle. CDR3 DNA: TGCGCCAGCAGCTTGAGTGGGACCCCGAACACTGAAGCTTTCTTT. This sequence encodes CASSLSGTPNTEAFF.

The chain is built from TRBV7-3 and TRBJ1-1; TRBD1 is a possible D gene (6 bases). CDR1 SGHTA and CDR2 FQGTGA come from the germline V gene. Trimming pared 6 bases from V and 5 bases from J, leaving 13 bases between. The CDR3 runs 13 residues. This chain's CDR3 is CASSPGVRTEAFF. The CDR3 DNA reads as TGTGCCAGCAGTCCAGGGGTAAGGACTGAAGCTTTCTTT.

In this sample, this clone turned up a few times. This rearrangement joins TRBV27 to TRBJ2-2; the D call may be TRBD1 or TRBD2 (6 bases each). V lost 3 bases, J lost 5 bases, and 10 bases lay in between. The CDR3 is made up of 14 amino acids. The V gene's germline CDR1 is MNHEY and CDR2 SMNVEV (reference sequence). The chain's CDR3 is CASSLGAGTGELFF. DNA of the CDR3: TGTGCCAGCAGTTTGGGGGCGGGGACCGGGGAGCTGTTTTTT.

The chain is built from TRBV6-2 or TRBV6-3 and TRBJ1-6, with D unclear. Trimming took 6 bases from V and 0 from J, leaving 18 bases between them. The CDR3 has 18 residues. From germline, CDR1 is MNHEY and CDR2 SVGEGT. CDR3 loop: CASSHSDRPSSYNSPLHF. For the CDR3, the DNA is TGTGCCAGCAGCCACTCAGACCGACCAAGCTCCTATAATTCACCCCTCCACTTT.

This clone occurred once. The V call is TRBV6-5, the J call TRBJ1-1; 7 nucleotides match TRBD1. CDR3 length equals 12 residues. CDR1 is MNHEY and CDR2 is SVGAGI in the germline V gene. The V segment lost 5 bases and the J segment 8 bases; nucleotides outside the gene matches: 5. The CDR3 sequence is CASSLTGVEAFF. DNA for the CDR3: TGTGCCAGCAGTCTTACAGGGGTCGAAGCTTTCTTT.

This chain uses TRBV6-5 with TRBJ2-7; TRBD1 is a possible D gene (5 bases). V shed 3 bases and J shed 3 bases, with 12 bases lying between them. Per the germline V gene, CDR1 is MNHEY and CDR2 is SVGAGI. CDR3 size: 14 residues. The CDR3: CASSYQGFGYEQYF. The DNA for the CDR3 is TGTGCCAGCAGTTATCAGGGTTTCGGCTACGAGCAGTACTTC.

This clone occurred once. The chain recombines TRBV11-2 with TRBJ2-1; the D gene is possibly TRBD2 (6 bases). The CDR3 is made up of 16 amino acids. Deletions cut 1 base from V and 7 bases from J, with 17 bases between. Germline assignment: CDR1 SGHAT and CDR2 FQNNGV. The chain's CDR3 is CASSLGTTGLFNEQFF. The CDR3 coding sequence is TGTGCCAGCAGCTTAGGGACAACGGGACTCTTTAATGAGCAGTTCTTC.

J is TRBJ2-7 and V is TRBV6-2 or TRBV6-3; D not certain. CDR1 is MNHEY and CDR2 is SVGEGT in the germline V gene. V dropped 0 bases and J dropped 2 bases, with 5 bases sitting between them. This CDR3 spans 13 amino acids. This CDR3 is CASSYSSPYEQYF. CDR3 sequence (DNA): TGTGCCAGCAGTTACTCCAGTCCCTACGAGCAGTACTTC.

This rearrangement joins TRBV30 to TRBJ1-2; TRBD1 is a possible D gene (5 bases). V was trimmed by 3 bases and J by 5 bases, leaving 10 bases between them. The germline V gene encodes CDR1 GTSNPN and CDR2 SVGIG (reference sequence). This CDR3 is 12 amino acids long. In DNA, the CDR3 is TGTGCCTGGAGGGGGGGAGGATATGGCTACACCTTC. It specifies CAWRGGGYGYTF.

The CDR3 sequence is CASRLAAYNEQFF. The CDR3 DNA is TGTGCCAGCAGGCTAGCGGCATACAATGAGCAGTTCTTC. The chain carries TRBV27 and TRBJ2-1, with 7 bases matching TRBD2. This CDR3 contains 13 residues. Losses at the gene ends were 6 bases for V and 4 bases for J; bases not matched to a gene: 3. Germline V gene lookup returns CDR1 MNHEY and CDR2 SMNVEV (reference sequence).

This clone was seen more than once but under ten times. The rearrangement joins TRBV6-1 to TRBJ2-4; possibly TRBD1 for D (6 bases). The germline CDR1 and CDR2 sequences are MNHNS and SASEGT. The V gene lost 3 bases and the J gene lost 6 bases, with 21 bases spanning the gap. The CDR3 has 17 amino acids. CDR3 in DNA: TGTGCCAGCAGTGACACACAACTTACAGGGTCGGGAAACATTCAGTACTTC. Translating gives CASSDTQLTGSGNIQYF.

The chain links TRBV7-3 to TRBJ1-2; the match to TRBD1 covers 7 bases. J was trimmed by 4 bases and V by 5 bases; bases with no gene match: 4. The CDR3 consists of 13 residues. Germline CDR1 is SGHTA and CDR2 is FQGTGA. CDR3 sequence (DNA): TGTGCCAGCAGCGAACAGGGGCGCTATGGCTACACCTTC. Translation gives CASSEQGRYGYTF.

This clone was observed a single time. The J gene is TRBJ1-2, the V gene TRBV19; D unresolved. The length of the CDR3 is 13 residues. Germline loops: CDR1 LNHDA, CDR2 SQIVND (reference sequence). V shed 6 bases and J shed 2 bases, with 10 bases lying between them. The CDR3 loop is CASRNTGNYGYTF. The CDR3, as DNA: TGTGCCAGTAGAAACACCGGGAACTATGGCTACACCTTC.

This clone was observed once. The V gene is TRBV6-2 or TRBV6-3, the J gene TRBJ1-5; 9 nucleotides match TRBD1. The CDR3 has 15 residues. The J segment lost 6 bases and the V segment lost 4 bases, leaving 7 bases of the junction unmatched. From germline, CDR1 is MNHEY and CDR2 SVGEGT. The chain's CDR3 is CASSWDRAKVQPQHF. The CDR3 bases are TGTGCCAGCAGTTGGGACAGGGCAAAGGTTCAGCCCCAGCATTTT.

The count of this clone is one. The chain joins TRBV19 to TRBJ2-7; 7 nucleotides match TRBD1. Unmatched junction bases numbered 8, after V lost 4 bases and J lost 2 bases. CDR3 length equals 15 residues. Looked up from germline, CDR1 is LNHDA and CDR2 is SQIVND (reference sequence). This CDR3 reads CASSTGQRGPYEQYF. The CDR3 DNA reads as TGTGCCAGTAGTACGGGACAGAGAGGTCCCTACGAGCAGTACTTC.

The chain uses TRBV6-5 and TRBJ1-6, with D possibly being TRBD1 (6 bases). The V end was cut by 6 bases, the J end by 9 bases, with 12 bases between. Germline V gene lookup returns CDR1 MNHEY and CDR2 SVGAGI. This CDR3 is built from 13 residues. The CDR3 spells CASRDRMGSPLHF. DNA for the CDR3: TGTGCCAGCAGAGACAGGATGGGTTCACCCCTCCACTTT.

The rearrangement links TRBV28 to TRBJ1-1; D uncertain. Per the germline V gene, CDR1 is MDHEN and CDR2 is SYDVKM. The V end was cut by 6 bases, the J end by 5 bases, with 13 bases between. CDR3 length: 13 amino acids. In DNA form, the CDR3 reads TGTGCCAGCAGCACGAGTAGGAGGACTGAAGCTTTCTTT. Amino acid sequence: CASSTSRRTEAFF.

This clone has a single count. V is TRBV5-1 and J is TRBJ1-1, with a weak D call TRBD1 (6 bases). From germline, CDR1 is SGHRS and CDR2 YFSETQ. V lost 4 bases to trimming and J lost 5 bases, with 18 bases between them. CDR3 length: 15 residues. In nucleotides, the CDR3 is TGCGCCAGCAGCCAATCAACAGGGTATATAACTGAAGCTTTCTTT. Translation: CASSQSTGYITEAFF.

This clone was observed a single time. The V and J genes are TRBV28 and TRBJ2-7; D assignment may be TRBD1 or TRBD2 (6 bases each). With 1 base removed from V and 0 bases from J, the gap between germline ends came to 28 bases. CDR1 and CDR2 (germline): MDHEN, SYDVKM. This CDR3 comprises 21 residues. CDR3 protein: CASSLFIVVKGDGTYSYEQYF. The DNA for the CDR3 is TGTGCCAGCAGTTTATTCATTGTGGTCAAGGGGGATGGGACTTACTCCTACGAGCAGTACTTC. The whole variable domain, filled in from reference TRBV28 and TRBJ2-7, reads DVKVTQSSRYLVKRTGEKVFLECVQDMDHENMFWYRQDPGLGLRLIYFSYDVKMKEKGDIPEGYSVSREKKERFSLILESASTNQTSMYLCASSLFIVVKGDGTYSYEQYFGPGTRLTVT.

The CDR3 region is CASSLTGGRGPTDTQYF. CDR3 in DNA: TGTGCCAGCAGCTTAACGGGTGGTCGGGGGCCCACAGATACGCAGTATTTT. The chain is built from TRBV7-2 and TRBJ2-3, with D perhaps assigned TRBD1 or TRBD2 (6 bases each). V was cut by 2 bases and J by 2 bases, with 17 bases left in between. The CDR3 has 17 residues. Looked up from germline, CDR1 is SGHTA and CDR2 is FQGNSA.

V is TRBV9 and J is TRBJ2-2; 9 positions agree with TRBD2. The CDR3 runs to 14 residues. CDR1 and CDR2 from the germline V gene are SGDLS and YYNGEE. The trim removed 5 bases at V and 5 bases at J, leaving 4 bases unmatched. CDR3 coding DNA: TGTGCCAGCAGGCGGGAGGGCCGAACCGGGGAGCTGTTTTTT. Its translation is CASRREGRTGELFF.